The source of this T cell receptor beta chain is a study of glioma-infiltrating T cells. Regarding the study as a whole: CDR3 overlap between tissue and blood was very small. Gliomas, especially low-grade, showed above-expected tissue-blood divergence; non-neoplastic patients showed below.

Amplification of TCR alpha and beta CDR3 regions from RNA used iRepertoire nested multiplex PCR. Input was roughly 85-450 ng of tissue mRNA or PBMC total RNA. TCRdb re-analysed the multiplex PCR reads in MiXCR, keeping a single row per CDR3 protein. Of about 3,900 distinct CDR3 sequences in the sample, 30% to 35% were seen once. Details on this clonotype: The antigen is unknown.

Specimen: glioma tissue, nonneoplastic brain tissue, or PBMCs (not recorded which). The sequence was collected from a human donor with low-grade glioma or glioblastoma, undergoing nonglioma brain surgery, or in good health (not recorded which).

DNA for the CDR3: TGTGCCAGCAGGCCCACGGGACAGGGGTTTAGGTCACCCCTCCACTTT. Protein product: CASRPTGQGFRSPLHF. The chain carries TRBV6-2 or TRBV6-3 and TRBJ1-6; 10 bases align to TRBD1. V gave up 6 bases and J gave up 10 bases; unmatched junction bases: 12. The CDR3 loop spans 16 amino acids. Germline CDR1 MNHEY, CDR2 SVGEGT.